This record concerns one T cell receptor (beta chain) sequence. Its antigen is unidentified. The entry originates in a study of OX40 agonist ivuxolimab in advanced cancers. Findings and limits, study-wide: The authors did not determine the antigen specificity of the expanded peripheral T cells.

Data came from immunoSEQ multiplex PCR; TCRdb stores just in-frame clones and leaves some out. The table has roughly 120,000 clones, 85% to 90% seen once; the top ten hold 0.55% to 0.7%. This specimen consisted of CD4+ or CD8+ T cells sorted from blood, obtained in a trial of the OX40 agonist ivuxolimab. The TCR comes from an adult with an advanced solid tumor such as melanoma, head and neck, liver or kidney cancer.

CDR3 DNA: TGTGCCAGCAGCCCCCGACAGGGGGCGGGGGAAAAACTGTTTTTT. It encodes CASSPRQGAGEKLFF. The chain employs TRBV7-9 and TRBJ1-4; 10 bases are a match to TRBD1. Germline V gene sequence: CDR1 SEHNR, CDR2 FQNEAQ (reference sequence). The CDR3 is 15 residues long. Trimming at V came to 5 bases and at J to 8 bases, leaving 8 bases not matched to a gene.